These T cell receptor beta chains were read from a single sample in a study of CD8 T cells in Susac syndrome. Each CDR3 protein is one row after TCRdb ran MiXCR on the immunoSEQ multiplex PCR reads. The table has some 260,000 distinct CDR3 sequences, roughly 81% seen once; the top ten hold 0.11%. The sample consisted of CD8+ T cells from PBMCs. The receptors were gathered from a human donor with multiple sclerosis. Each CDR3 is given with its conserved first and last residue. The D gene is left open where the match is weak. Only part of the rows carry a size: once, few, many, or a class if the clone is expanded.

CASRGSGGYEQYF,TGTGCCAGCCGGGGTAGCGGGGGCTACGAGCAGTACTTC,TRBD2,-,TRBV7-9,TRBJ2-7
CASSDLAGGEVNEQYF,TGTGCTAGTAGCGATTTAGCGGGAGGGGAGGTGAACGAGCAGTACTTC,TRBD2,-,TRBV19,TRBJ2-7
CSARVDGELFF,TGCAGTGCTAGAGTCGACGGGGAGCTGTTTTTT,-,-,TRBV20-1,TRBJ2-2
CASTPAGGSYEQYF,TGTGCCAGCACTCCAGCGGGAGGCTCCTACGAGCAGTACTTC,TRBD2,-,TRBV27,TRBJ2-7
CASSLVRSGENEQYF,TGTGCCAGCAGCCTCGTTAGGAGTGGAGAGAACGAGCAGTACTTC,-,few,TRBV14,TRBJ2-7
CAWSPQGGRWSNEQFF,TGTGCCTGGAGCCCACAGGGAGGTCGGTGGAGCAATGAGCAGTTCTTC,-,-,TRBV30,TRBJ2-1
CASSLGSRPAGELFF,TGTGCCAGCAGTTTGGGAAGCCGGCCGGCCGGGGAGCTGTTTTTT,-,-,TRBV27,TRBJ2-2
CASRGGPTLHF,TGTGCCAGCAGGGGGGGACCAACCCTCCACTTT,-,-,TRBV27,TRBJ1-6
CASSQRDVSYEQYF,TGCGCCAGCAGCCAGAGGGACGTTTCCTACGAGCAGTACTTC,-,-,TRBV4-1,TRBJ2-7
CASSSIPGGLQETQYF,TGTGCCAGCAGCTCCATCCCGGGGGGCCTTCAAGAGACCCAGTACTTC,-,once,TRBV7-9,TRBJ2-5
CSARAQTTSNEQYF,TGCAGTGCTAGAGCCCAAACCACTAGCAACGAGCAGTACTTC,-,-,TRBV20-1,TRBJ2-7
CASSVETETYEQYF,TGTGCCAGCAGCGTAGAAACGGAGACCTACGAGCAGTACTTC,-,few,TRBV9,TRBJ2-7
CSVPLGGYRYNEQFF,TGCAGCGTCCCCCTCGGTGGATACAGATACAATGAGCAGTTCTTC,-,-,TRBV29-1,TRBJ2-1
CASSDGQGTEAFF,TGTGCCAGCAGCGATGGACAGGGGACTGAAGCTTTCTTT,TRBD1,-,TRBV9,TRBJ1-1
CASSLVGLSGSRYEQYF,TGTGCCAGCAGCTTAGTGGGTTTGAGCGGGAGTCGCTACGAGCAGTACTTC,TRBD2,-,TRBV7-9,TRBJ2-7
CASSSNQAGFLYEQYF,TGTGCCAGCTCTTCTAATCAGGCAGGTTTTTTGTACGAGCAGTACTTC,-,once,TRBV25-1,TRBJ2-7
CASGGGREQFF,TGTGCCAGCGGGGGAGGACGTGAGCAGTTCTTC,-,-,TRBV9,TRBJ2-1
CASSSPANTEAFF,TGTGCCAGCAGTTCGCCAGCGAACACTGAAGCTTTCTTT,-,-,TRBV6-1,TRBJ1-1
CAWTGTGTSYEQYF,TGTGCCTGGACTGGGACAGGGACGTCGTACGAGCAGTACTTC,TRBD1,once,TRBV30,TRBJ2-7
CASSLLGPPGNEQFF,TGTGCCAGCAGTTTACTTGGACCCCCGGGGAATGAGCAGTTCTTC,-,-,TRBV27,TRBJ2-1
CASHRGEDPFKETQYF,TGTGCCAGCCACCGAGGGGAGGATCCCTTTAAAGAGACCCAGTACTTC,-,-,TRBV28,TRBJ2-5
CASSFSAGVTTGELFF,TGTGCCAGCAGTTTCTCAGCGGGAGTAACCACCGGGGAGCTGTTTTTT,TRBD2,-,TRBV27,TRBJ2-2
CSARTTIAQTYNEQFF,TGCAGTGCTAGGACAACAATAGCGCAAACCTACAATGAGCAGTTCTTC,-,-,TRBV20-1,TRBJ2-1
CASSSQETEAFF,TGTGCCAGCAGCTCACAGGAAACTGAAGCTTTCTTT,-,-,TRBV13,TRBJ1-1
CASFHTRGGTLSNTGELFF,TGTGCCAGCTTTCACACCCGCGGGGGGACCCTGAGTAACACCGGGGAGCTGTTTTTT,TRBD2,-,TRBV2,TRBJ2-2
CASENDRGYGYTF,TGTGCCTCCGAAAATGACAGGGGGTATGGCTACACCTTC,TRBD1,-,TRBV30,TRBJ1-2
CASSPGGGASGSSQYF,TGTGCCAGCAGCCCAGGGGGAGGGGCTAGCGGGAGTTCGCAGTATTTT,TRBD2,-,TRBV9,TRBJ2-3
CAISESSGTGGRNEQFF,TGTGCCATCAGTGAGTCTTCCGGGACAGGGGGTCGGAATGAGCAGTTCTTC,TRBD1,-,TRBV10-3,TRBJ2-1
CASSLGQSPYNEQFF,TGTGCCAGCAGCCTCGGACAGAGCCCCTACAATGAGCAGTTCTTC,-,-,TRBV12-3/TRBV12-4,TRBJ2-1
CSVVTVWTSGQKAPTDTQYF,TGCAGCGTTGTTACTGTGTGGACTAGCGGCCAAAAGGCCCCCACAGATACGCAGTATTTT,TRBD2,-,TRBV29-1,TRBJ2-3
CASSQVAGRAAGELFF,TGTGCCAGCAGCCAAGTGGCAGGTCGCGCGGCCGGGGAGCTGTTTTTT,-,once,TRBV4-2,TRBJ2-2
CASSSLAGANEQYF,TGTGCCAGCAGCTCCTTAGCGGGAGCCAACGAGCAGTACTTC,TRBD2,once,TRBV13,TRBJ2-7
CASSFFPPREVPPMNTEAFF,TGTGCCAGCAGTTTTTTCCCCCCAAGGGAGGTCCCCCCTATGAACACTGAAGCTTTCTTT,-,-,TRBV27,TRBJ1-1
CASSPGRQGSPLHF,TGTGCCAGCAGTCCTGGGCGGCAGGGGTCACCCCTCCACTTT,-,-,TRBV27,TRBJ1-6
CASSIDGESTDTQYF,TGTGCCAGTAGTATAGACGGGGAGAGCACAGATACGCAGTATTTT,-,once,TRBV19,TRBJ2-3
CASSPQGLAPYNEQFF,TGTGCCAGCAGTCCGCAAGGACTAGCGCCGTACAATGAGCAGTTCTTC,TRBD2,once,TRBV27,TRBJ2-1
CASSLTGGLRNEQFF,TGCGCCAGCAGCTTGACGGGAGGGCTGAGGAATGAGCAGTTCTTC,TRBD2,-,TRBV5-1,TRBJ2-1
CASSPGGGRGYNEQFF,TGTGCCAGTAGCCCCGGGGGCGGGAGGGGTTACAATGAGCAGTTCTTC,TRBD2,-,TRBV19,TRBJ2-1
CASSLTTYTPGDEQFF,TGCGCCAGCAGCCTGACGACCTACACCCCCGGGGATGAGCAGTTCTTC,-,-,TRBV5-1,TRBJ2-1
CASSSRTGSNYGYTF,TGTGCCAGCAGTTCTCGGACAGGGTCTAACTATGGCTACACCTTC,TRBD1,-,TRBV28,TRBJ1-2
CASSFISGTDTQYF,TGTGCCAGCAGTTTCATTTCTGGCACAGATACGCAGTATTTT,-,-,TRBV28,TRBJ2-3
CAWRSGRVWPPATDTQYF,TGTGCCTGGAGGTCGGGACGTGTCTGGCCGCCTGCCACAGATACGCAGTATTTT,-,-,TRBV30,TRBJ2-3
CASSPGHHPKEQFF,TGTGCCAGCTCACCGGGACACCACCCTAAGGAGCAGTTCTTC,-,once,TRBV18,TRBJ2-1
CASGGDTGELFF,TGTGCCAGCGGGGGCGACACCGGGGAGCTGTTTTTT,-,few,TRBV6-1,TRBJ2-2
CASSSVGRNQPQHF,TGTGCCAGCAGTTCAGTGGGTCGCAATCAGCCCCAGCATTTT,-,-,TRBV27,TRBJ1-5